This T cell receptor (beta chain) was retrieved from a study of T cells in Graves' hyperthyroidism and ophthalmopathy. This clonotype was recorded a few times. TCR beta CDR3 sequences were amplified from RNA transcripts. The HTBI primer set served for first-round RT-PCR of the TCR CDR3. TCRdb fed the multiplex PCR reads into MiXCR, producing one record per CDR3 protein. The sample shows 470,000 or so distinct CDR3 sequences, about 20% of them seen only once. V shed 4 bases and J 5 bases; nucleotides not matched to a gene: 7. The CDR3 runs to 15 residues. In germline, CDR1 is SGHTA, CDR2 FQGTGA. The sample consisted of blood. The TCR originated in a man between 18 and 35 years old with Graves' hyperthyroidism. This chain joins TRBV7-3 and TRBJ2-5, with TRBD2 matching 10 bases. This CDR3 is CASSSASGSFETQYF. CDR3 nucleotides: TGTGCCAGCAGCTCGGCTAGCGGGAGCTTTGAGACCCAGTACTTC.